What follows are 26 T cell receptor beta chains derived from one specimen sequenced in a study of T cell responses to AZD1222 COVID-19 vaccine. Data came from immunoSEQ multiplex PCR; TCRdb stores just in-frame clones and leaves some out. The table lists approximately 70,000 clones, 82% of them singletons. The input for sequencing was peripheral blood, taken on day 0 of AZD1222 vaccination. These receptors were taken from an adult in good health.

The chain is built from TRBV7-8 and TRBJ1-1, with 7 bases matching TRBD1. The trim removed 1 base at V and 3 bases at J, leaving 2 bases unmatched. CDR3 size: 14 residues. CDR1 is SGHVS, CDR2 FQNEAQ, per germline. The CDR3 nucleotides read TGTGCCAGCAGCTTAGGGGGGACAGACACTGAAGCTTTCTTT. It translates to CASSLGGTDTEAFF.

This clone has more than one count but fewer than ten. The chain combines TRBV7-9 with TRBJ2-3, with 9 bases identical to TRBD2. Germline values: CDR1 SEHNR, CDR2 FQNEAQ (reference sequence). V shed 1 base and J 2 bases; nucleotides not matched to a gene: 4. CDR3 length: 16 residues. CDR3 protein: CASSLVQRGATDTQYF. CDR3 DNA sequence: TGTGCCAGCAGCTTAGTACAGCGGGGGGCCACAGATACGCAGTATTTT.

This sequence joins TRBV5-1 and TRBJ1-4, with D possibly matching TRBD1 (6 bases). CDR3 length: 15 amino acids. Germline CDR1 is SGHRS and CDR2 is YFSETQ. V was pared by 0 bases and J by 7 bases, with 13 bases between. Here the CDR3 DNA reads TGCGCCAGCAGCTTGGAGTCACAGGGAGGTGAAAAACTGTTTTTT. It is translated as CASSLESQGGEKLFF.

The chain links TRBV7-9 to TRBJ1-1; weak D call: TRBD1 (6 bases). CDR3 length: 13 amino acids. The V gene lost 1 base and the J gene lost 9 bases, with 12 bases spanning the gap. The germline V gene has CDR1 SEHNR and CDR2 FQNEAQ (reference sequence). The CDR3 spells CASSLELGTKAFF. The CDR3 DNA is TGTGCCAGCAGCTTAGAACTCGGGACAAAAGCTTTCTTT.

V usage is TRBV4-3 and J usage is TRBJ1-4; 10 nucleotides line up with TRBD1. The V and J ends lost 1 base and 8 bases, in that order; junction bases with no gene match: 1. Germline V lookup: CDR1 LGHNA, CDR2 YSLEER. The CDR3 totals 14 residues. Here the CDR3 reads CASSQGTGGEKLFF. Written as DNA, the CDR3 is TGCGCCAGCAGCCAAGGGACAGGGGGGGAAAAACTGTTTTTT.

The chain links TRBV3-1 (or the pseudogene TRBV3-2) to TRBJ1-1; possibly TRBD1 for D (5 bases). The CDR3 consists of 15 residues. Trimming cost V 0 bases and J 7 bases, with 15 bases left between them. From germline, CDR1 is LGHDT and CDR2 YNNKEL (reference sequence). Here the CDR3 DNA reads TGTGCCAGCAGCCAAGAGGGTCAGGGCGGTCTTGAAGCTTTCTTT. Translating gives CASSQEGQGGLEAFF.

This clone was detected a few times. The chain recombines TRBV18 with TRBJ1-1; no clear D gene. This CDR3 is built from 15 residues. The germline V gene encodes CDR1 KGHSH and CDR2 LQKENI. The V gene lost 0 bases and the J gene lost 4 bases, with 12 bases spanning the gap. The CDR3 DNA reads TGTGCCAGCTCACCACCTCTAGGCGGCGGCACTGAAGCTTTCTTT. Encoded protein: CASSPPLGGGTEAFF.

CDR3 DNA: TGTGCCAGCAGGACAACAGGGGAGGGCAATCAGCCCCAGCATTTT. It is translated as CASRTTGEGNQPQHF. The rearrangement joins TRBV6-5 to TRBJ1-5; TRBD1 aligns across 7 bases. J gave up 2 bases and V 6 bases, and 7 bases lay outside the gene matches. The CDR3 runs to 15 residues. In germline, CDR1 is MNHEY, CDR2 SVGAGI.

The rearrangement links TRBV28 to TRBJ2-2; 9 nucleotides line up with TRBD2. V lost 2 bases and J lost 6; bases outside the gene matches: 4. The CDR3 has 15 residues. Germline loops: CDR1 MDHEN, CDR2 SYDVKM. The CDR3 is CASSLVGTSPGELFF. CDR3 coding DNA: TGTGCCAGCAGTTTAGTAGGGACTAGCCCCGGGGAGCTGTTTTTT.

J is TRBJ2-7 and V is TRBV13, with a weak D call TRBD1 (6 bases). Germline V gene sequence: CDR1 PRHDT, CDR2 FYEKMQ (reference sequence). CDR3 length equals 15 residues. V was shortened by 2 bases and J by 1 base, with 12 bases between the two germline ends. The CDR3 sequence is CASSLQGLTSYEQYF. The CDR3 bases are TGTGCCAGCAGCTTACAGGGGTTAACGTCCTACGAGCAGTACTTC.

The genes are TRBV12-3 or TRBV12-4 and TRBJ2-5, with D hard to call. The CDR3 length is 12 residues. Trimming pared 6 bases from V and 3 bases from J, leaving 8 bases between. This CDR3 reads CASRRSKETQYF. CDR3 DNA: TGTGCCAGCAGACGATCAAAAGAGACCCAGTACTTC.

The chain employs TRBV6-4 and TRBJ2-7; no firm D call. The CDR3 spans 13 residues. The V gene lost 2 bases and the J gene lost 4 bases, with 9 bases spanning the gap. CDR1 and CDR2 from the germline V gene are MRHNA and SNTAGT. CDR3 DNA sequence: TGTGCCAGCAGTGACGGGCCCGATTACGAGCAGTACTTC. This gives the protein CASSDGPDYEQYF.

The chain links TRBV9 to TRBJ2-3; TRBD2 aligns across 9 bases. Germline V gives CDR1 SGDLS, CDR2 YYNGEE. V was clipped by 4 bases and J by 4 bases; unmatched bases: 10. The CDR3 runs to 16 residues. The CDR3 loop reads CASSLLGGGAPDTQYF. The CDR3 DNA sequence: TGTGCCAGCAGCCTTTTGGGCGGGGGGGCCCCAGATACGCAGTATTTT.

The chain links TRBV4-2 to TRBJ1-1; unclear D gene. The CDR3 is 14 residues long. Between the trimmed V and J ends, which lost 0 bases and 0 bases, there was a span of 5 bases. The germline CDR1 and CDR2 sequences are LGHNA and YNFKEQ. The CDR3 loop reads CASSQDRMNTEAFF. CDR3 nucleotides: TGTGCCAGCAGCCAAGATAGGATGAACACTGAAGCTTTCTTT.

V and J are TRBV4-1 and TRBJ2-7; 9 bases align to TRBD1. CDR3 size: 15 residues. Trimming took 4 bases from V and 5 from J; bases not matched to a gene: 9. Germline V lookup: CDR1 MGHRA, CDR2 YSYEKL. The CDR3 DNA reads TGCGCCAGCAGCCGTCAGGACAGGGGAGGTCACGAGCAGTACTTC. Translation: CASSRQDRGGHEQYF.

DNA of the CDR3: TGTGCCAGTGCCCGCACGGGGGACGAGCAGTACTTC. Protein product: CASARTGDEQYF. The chain uses TRBV6-5 and TRBJ2-7; the D gene is possibly TRBD2 (6 bases). Trimming cost V 9 bases and J 5 bases, with 14 bases left between them. Germline-derived CDR1 and CDR2 are MNHEY and SVGAGI. This CDR3 comprises 12 residues.

Written as DNA, the CDR3 is TGCGCCAGCAGCTCTCGACAGGGGGCGAAGTCCGGGGAGCTGTTTTTT. Translation: CASSSRQGAKSGELFF. The chain links TRBV5-1 to TRBJ2-2; 10 bases line up with TRBD1. This CDR3 contains 16 residues. Germline CDR1 is SGHRS and CDR2 is YFSETQ. Trimming cost V 3 bases and J 6 bases; bases outside gene matches: 8.

The chain joins TRBV28 to TRBJ2-3; D is unresolved. From germline, CDR1 is MDHEN and CDR2 SYDVKM. V lost 1 base and J lost 9, with 8 bases in between. The CDR3 runs 12 residues. CDR3 amino acids: CASSLLLGTQYF. Written as DNA, the CDR3 is TGTGCCAGCAGTTTATTGTTAGGCACGCAGTATTTT.

The V and J genes are TRBV6-5 and TRBJ2-7; 8 bases are a match to TRBD2. The CDR3 runs to 14 residues. V was clipped by 6 bases and J by 6 bases; unmatched bases: 10. Germline CDR1 is MNHEY and CDR2 is SVGAGI. In DNA form, the CDR3 reads TGTGCCAGCAGCGGGGGGGCGTCTGACCGCGAGCAGTACTTC. Amino acid sequence: CASSGGASDREQYF.

The gene calls are TRBV19 and TRBJ1-2; D might be TRBD1 (6 bases). CDR3 length: 17 amino acids. Germline values: CDR1 LNHDA, CDR2 SQIVND (reference sequence). V was cut by 6 bases and J by 5 bases, with 25 bases left in between. The DNA of the CDR3 is TGTGCCAGTAGAGGATTGGGGGGCCCTACAGCCGGGTATGGCTACACCTTC. Protein sequence: CASRGLGGPTAGYGYTF.

For the CDR3, the DNA is TGTGCCACCTCAGGCGGCCTAAAATCCACAGATACGCAGTATTTT. It codes for CATSGGLKSTDTQYF. V gene TRBV15 combines with J gene TRBJ2-3; D gene uncertain. The CDR3 sequence is 15 residues long. Trimming removed 8 bases at V and 2 bases at J, with 17 bases between. Germline CDR1 and CDR2: LNHNV and YYDKDF (reference sequence).

The genes are TRBV19 and TRBJ1-4, with D maybe TRBD1 (5 bases). CDR3 size: 14 residues. V lost 5 bases to trimming and J lost 0 bases, with 7 bases between them. Germline assignment: CDR1 LNHDA and CDR2 SQIVND (reference sequence). The CDR3, as DNA: TGTGCCAGTAGTTCCAGGGCAACTAATGAAAAACTGTTTTTT. It encodes CASSSRATNEKLFF.

In this sample, this clone turned up once. The chain has TRBV5-1 and TRBJ1-1; 10 bases align to TRBD1. CDR3 length: 16 residues. CDR1 SGHRS and CDR2 YFSETQ come from the germline V gene. Germline trimming cut 3 bases from V and 0 bases from J; bases unmatched to any gene: 5. This CDR3 reads CASSSDRGQLNTEAFF. CDR3 nucleotides: TGCGCCAGCAGCTCCGACAGGGGGCAACTGAACACTGAAGCTTTCTTT.

This chain joins TRBV7-9 and TRBJ2-7, with 13 bases matching TRBD2. CDR1 and CDR2 from the germline V gene are SEHNR and FQNEAQ (reference sequence). V dropped 4 bases and J dropped 6; count of bases not matched to a gene: 9. CDR3 size: 16 residues. The CDR3 DNA sequence: TGTGCCAGCAGCTCCGGGACTAGCGGGACTCTTTCCGAGCAGTACTTC. Its protein is CASSSGTSGTLSEQYF.

The chain carries TRBV7-9 and TRBJ2-1, with a weak D call TRBD2 (7 bases). Trimming cost V 4 bases and J 7 bases, with 14 bases left between them. CDR3 length: 14 residues. Germline V gene data show CDR1 as SEHNR and CDR2 as FQNEAQ (reference sequence). The CDR3, as DNA: TGTGCCAGCAGCTCTCCCGGGGGGCTAAATGAGCAGTTCTTC. This sequence encodes CASSSPGGLNEQFF.

The chain uses TRBV24-1 and TRBJ1-5; D gene ambiguous. The V end lost 3 bases, the J end lost 2 bases, and 10 bases lay between the germline ends. The CDR3 has 15 amino acids. The V gene's germline CDR1 is KGHDR and CDR2 SFDVKD. CDR3 in DNA: TGTGCCACCAGTGATAGGACCTCGGGCAATCAGCCCCAGCATTTT. Its translation: CATSDRTSGNQPQHF.